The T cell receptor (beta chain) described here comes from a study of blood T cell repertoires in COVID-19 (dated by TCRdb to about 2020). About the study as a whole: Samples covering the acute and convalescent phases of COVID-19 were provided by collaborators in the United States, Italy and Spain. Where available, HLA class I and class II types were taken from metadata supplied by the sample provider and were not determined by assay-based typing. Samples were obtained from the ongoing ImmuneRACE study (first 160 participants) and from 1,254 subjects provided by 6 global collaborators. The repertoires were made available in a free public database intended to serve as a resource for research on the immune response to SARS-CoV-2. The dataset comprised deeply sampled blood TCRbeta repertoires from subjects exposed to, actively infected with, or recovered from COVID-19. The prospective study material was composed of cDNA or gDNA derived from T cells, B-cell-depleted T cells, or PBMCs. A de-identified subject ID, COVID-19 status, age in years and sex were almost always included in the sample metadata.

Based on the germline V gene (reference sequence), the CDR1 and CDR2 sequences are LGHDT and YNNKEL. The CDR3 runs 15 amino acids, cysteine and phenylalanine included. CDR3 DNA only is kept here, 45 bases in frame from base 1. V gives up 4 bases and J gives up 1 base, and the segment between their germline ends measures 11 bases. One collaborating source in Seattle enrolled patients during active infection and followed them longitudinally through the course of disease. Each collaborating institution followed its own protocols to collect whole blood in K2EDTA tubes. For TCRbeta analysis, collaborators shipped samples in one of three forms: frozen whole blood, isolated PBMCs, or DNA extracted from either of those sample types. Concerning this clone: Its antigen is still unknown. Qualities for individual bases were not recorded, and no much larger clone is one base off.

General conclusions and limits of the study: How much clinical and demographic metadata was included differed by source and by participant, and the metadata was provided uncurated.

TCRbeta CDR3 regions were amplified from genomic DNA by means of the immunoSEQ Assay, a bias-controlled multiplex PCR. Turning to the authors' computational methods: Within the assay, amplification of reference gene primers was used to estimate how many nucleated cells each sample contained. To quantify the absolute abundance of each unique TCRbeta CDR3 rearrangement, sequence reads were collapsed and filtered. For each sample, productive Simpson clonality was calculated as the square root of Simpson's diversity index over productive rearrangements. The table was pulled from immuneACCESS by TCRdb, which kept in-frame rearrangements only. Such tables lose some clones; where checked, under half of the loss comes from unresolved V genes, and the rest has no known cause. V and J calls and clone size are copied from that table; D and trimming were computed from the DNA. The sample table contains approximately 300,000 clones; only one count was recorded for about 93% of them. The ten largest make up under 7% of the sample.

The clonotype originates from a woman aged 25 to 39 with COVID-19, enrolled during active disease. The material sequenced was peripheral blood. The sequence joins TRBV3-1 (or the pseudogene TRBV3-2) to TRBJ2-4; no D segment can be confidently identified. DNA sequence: TGTGCCAGCAGCCCGAAACAATTGGCCAAAAACATTCAGTACTTC. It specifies CASSPKQLAKNIQYF.